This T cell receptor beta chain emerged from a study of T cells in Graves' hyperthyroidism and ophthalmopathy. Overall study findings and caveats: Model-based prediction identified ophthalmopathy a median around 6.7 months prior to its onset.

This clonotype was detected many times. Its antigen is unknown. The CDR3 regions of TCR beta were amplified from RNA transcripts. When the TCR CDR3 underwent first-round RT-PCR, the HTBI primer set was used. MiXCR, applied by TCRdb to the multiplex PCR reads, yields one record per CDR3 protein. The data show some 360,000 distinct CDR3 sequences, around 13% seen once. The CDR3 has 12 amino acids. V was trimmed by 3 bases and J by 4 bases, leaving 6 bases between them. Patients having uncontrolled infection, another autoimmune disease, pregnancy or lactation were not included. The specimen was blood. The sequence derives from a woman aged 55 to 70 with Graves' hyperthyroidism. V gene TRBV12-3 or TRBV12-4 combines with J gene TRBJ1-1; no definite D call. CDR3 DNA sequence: TGTGCCAGCAGTTTCGATGGCACTGAAGCTTTCTTT. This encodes CASSFDGTEAFF.